This is a list of T cell receptor beta chains from one sample in a study of T cell responses to AZD1222 COVID-19 vaccine. The data were produced by immunoSEQ multiplex PCR, yet TCRdb's version contains in-frame clones alone and is incomplete. The table records over 120,000 clones, over 75% of them present only once. This material consisted of peripheral blood, taken 28 days after the second dose of the MenACWY control vaccine. The origin of the receptors is an adult who received the MenACWY meningococcal vaccine as a control. CDR3s include the opening cysteine and the closing phenylalanine or tryptophan. Rows give clone size only sometimes, using once, few, many, or a class for an expanded clone.

j_call	v_call	clone_size	cdr3_aa
TRBJ2-3	TRBV29-1	NA	CSVGGAGEGTDTQYF
TRBJ2-5	TRBV2	NA	CASSSKTLSGAKETQYF
TRBJ1-2	TRBV7-9	NA	CASSLGRGSYGYTF
TRBJ1-4	TRBV28	few	CASSSPGARKLFF
TRBJ2-1	TRBV4-3	NA	CASSQEPGNEQFF
TRBJ1-1	TRBV12-5	few	CASGVGDRGTEAFF
TRBJ2-1	TRBV4-3	NA	CASSQLAGGGYNEQFF
TRBJ2-5	TRBV10-3	NA	CAISSTGGEETQYF
TRBJ1-6	TRBV6-6	once	CASSYAGTGNNSPLHF
TRBJ2-5	TRBV20-1	NA	CSASGGFPVQETQYF
TRBJ2-7	TRBV5-4	once	CASSLWGAPVTYEQYF
TRBJ2-3	TRBV7-9	few	CASSLGFGDTQYF
TRBJ2-5	TRBV2	NA	CASDAGTRSQETQYF
TRBJ1-2	TRBV29-1	NA	CSVPPQGVNGYTF
TRBJ1-2	TRBV11-3	once	CASSAGQLYGYTF
TRBJ1-2	TRBV7-9	NA	CASSFLTASYGYTF
TRBJ2-1	TRBV10-3	NA	CAISDSGTSGAWASYNEQFF